A selection of T cell receptor beta chains follows, all from one sample in a study of cytomegalovirus exposure and HLA in healthy donors. Repertoires were generated with immunoSEQ multiplex PCR, while TCRdb's copy carries only in-frame clones and drops some. The sample consists of about 160,000 clones, roughly 80% of them appearing once. The sequenced material came from PBMCs. The origin of the receptors is a girl aged 2 to 10 in good health and CMV-seropositive. Each CDR3 is given with its conserved first and last residue. Each record gives: J gene, clone size, D gene, V gene, CDR3 DNA, CDR3 protein. The D gene is left open where the match is weak. Rows give clone size only sometimes, using once, few, many, or a class for an expanded clone.

j_gene: TRBJ1-5; abundance: .; d_gene: TRBD1; v_gene: TRBV19; CDR3nt: TGTGCCAGTACCGACAGGGGTCCGGGTAGCAATCAGCCCCAGCATTTT; CDR3aa: CASTDRGPGSNQPQHF
j_gene: TRBJ1-4; abundance: .; d_gene: .; v_gene: TRBV29-1; CDR3nt: TGCAGCGCGGGGGCGGGGGGTAATGAAAAACTGTTTTTT; CDR3aa: CSAGAGGNEKLFF
j_gene: TRBJ1-1; abundance: few; d_gene: TRBD1; v_gene: TRBV30; CDR3nt: TGTGCCTGGATCGACAGGGGGGGGACTGAAGCTTTCTTT; CDR3aa: CAWIDRGGTEAFF
j_gene: TRBJ1-3; abundance: .; d_gene: TRBD1; v_gene: TRBV28; CDR3nt: TGTGCCAGCAGTTACAGGGGAAGTCTGAGAAACACCATATATTTT; CDR3aa: CASSYRGSLRNTIYF
j_gene: TRBJ1-3; abundance: .; d_gene: .; v_gene: TRBV30; CDR3nt: TGTGCCTGGACCGGATCCGGGTGGATCTCTGGAAACACCATATATTTT; CDR3aa: CAWTGSGWISGNTIYF
j_gene: TRBJ2-7; abundance: .; d_gene: .; v_gene: TRBV28; CDR3nt: TGTGCCAGCAGTTTATTCGGGCGGGCAGGGGCCCATCTTTACGAGCAGTACTTC; CDR3aa: CASSLFGRAGAHLYEQYF
j_gene: TRBJ1-2; abundance: .; d_gene: .; v_gene: TRBV7-3; CDR3nt: TGTGCCAGCAGCTTAGGGGAAGGGGGAGGCTACACCTTC; CDR3aa: CASSLGEGGGYTF
j_gene: TRBJ1-4; abundance: .; d_gene: TRBD1; v_gene: TRBV11-2; CDR3nt: TGTGCCAGCAGCCTGGACAGGGGGCGGGGGCTCGAAAAACTGTTTTTT; CDR3aa: CASSLDRGRGLEKLFF
j_gene: TRBJ2-3; abundance: .; d_gene: TRBD2; v_gene: TRBV5-1; CDR3nt: TGCGCCAGCAGTCCCTCGGGGGGAACCACAGATACGCAGTATTTT; CDR3aa: CASSPSGGTTDTQYF
j_gene: TRBJ1-5; abundance: .; d_gene: .; v_gene: TRBV2; CDR3nt: TGTGCCAGCGGCTCCAGGGGTGGCAATCAGCCCCAGCATTTT; CDR3aa: CASGSRGGNQPQHF
j_gene: TRBJ1-5; abundance: .; d_gene: .; v_gene: TRBV30; CDR3nt: TGTGCCTGGAGTGTACAGGGAAAACAGCCCCAGCATTTT; CDR3aa: CAWSVQGKQPQHF
j_gene: TRBJ2-5; abundance: .; d_gene: TRBD2; v_gene: TRBV15; CDR3nt: TGTGCCACCAGCAGACGTAGGGCTAGCGGGCAAGAGACCCAGTACTTC; CDR3aa: CATSRRRASGQETQYF
j_gene: TRBJ1-5; abundance: .; d_gene: .; v_gene: TRBV7-3; CDR3nt: TGTGCCAGCAGCTCCCAAAGGGGACAGCCCCAGCATTTT; CDR3aa: CASSSQRGQPQHF
j_gene: TRBJ2-5; abundance: .; d_gene: TRBD2; v_gene: TRBV15; CDR3nt: TGTGCCACCAGGGCTAGCGGCCAAGAGACCCAGTACTTC; CDR3aa: CATRASGQETQYF
j_gene: TRBJ2-7; abundance: once; d_gene: TRBD1; v_gene: TRBV2; CDR3nt: TGTGCCAGCACCGACAGGGGGTACGAGCAGTACTTC; CDR3aa: CASTDRGYEQYF
j_gene: TRBJ1-2; abundance: .; d_gene: TRBD1; v_gene: TRBV5-1; CDR3nt: TGCGCCAGCAGAATGAAACCGGGACAGGGGGTCCGCGGCTACACCTTC; CDR3aa: CASRMKPGQGVRGYTF
j_gene: TRBJ2-5; abundance: .; d_gene: TRBD2; v_gene: TRBV29-1; CDR3nt: TGCAGCGCCCCGGGACTAGCGGGAGGATGGGAAGAGACCCAGTACTTC; CDR3aa: CSAPGLAGGWEETQYF
j_gene: TRBJ2-5; abundance: once; d_gene: .; v_gene: TRBV19; CDR3nt: TGTGCCAGTAGCCCTCAGGGGAAAGAGACCCAGCACTTC; CDR3aa: CASSPQGKETQHF
j_gene: TRBJ2-5; abundance: .; d_gene: TRBD2; v_gene: TRBV6-1; CDR3nt: TGTGCCAGCAGTGGGGGGGGGAGTCAAGAGACCCAGTACTTC; CDR3aa: CASSGGGSQETQYF
j_gene: TRBJ2-7; abundance: .; d_gene: TRBD1; v_gene: TRBV4-1; CDR3nt: TGCGCCAGCAGCCCGATTCCCCGGGACAGGGGCTACGAGCAGTACTTC; CDR3aa: CASSPIPRDRGYEQYF